The sample holds a few counts of the clone carrying this T cell receptor beta chain. TCRdb re-analysed the 5' RACE reads in MiXCR, keeping a single row per CDR3 protein. Among roughly 550,000 distinct CDR3 sequences, approximately 20% were seen once, and the ten largest hold around 13%. The data originate from a study of T-cell memory formation after mild COVID-19. Trimming took 7 bases from V and 6 from J, leaving 13 bases between them. The CDR3 consists of 12 residues. Germline CDR1 reads SNHLY; CDR2 reads FYNNEI. The chain has TRBV2 and TRBJ2-7; TRBD1 or TRBD2 may be the D gene (5 bases each). The sequencing input was PBMCs or a T cell subset sorted from them (not recorded which). The sequence was collected from an adult woman who had mild COVID-19 (a few samples of this study predate the infection). Cell type and time point are not known. The CDR3 region has the DNA TGTGCCAGCATCAGGGTAGAGGGCGAGCAGTACTTC. It yields the protein CASIRVEGEQYF.